One and the same sample provided the 25 T cell receptor delta chains below, sequenced in a study of gamma-delta chains in newborns, infants, children. TCRdb re-called clones from the reads via CATT. The sample records some 1,500 delta-chain clones, roughly 8.6% being singletons. The sequenced sample consisted of blood. These receptors were obtained from a child who was a newborn, infant or young child, either healthy, febrile or measles-vaccinated (not recorded which).

As concerns this clone: The TCRdb record carries a much larger clone's protein, which differs from this DNA's translation at residue 13; a read error is the likely cause, and the protein listed here is the DNA translation. The chain couples TRDV2 to TRDJ3; the D gene is possibly TRDD3 (6 bases). There are 18 residues in the CDR3. The germline V gene encodes CDR1 GEAIGNYY and CDR2 EKD. DNA for the CDR3: TGTGCCTGTGACACCGGGGGACCCTTCTCCTGGGACGCCCGACAGATGTTTTTC. Amino acids: CACDTGGPFSWDARQMFF.

To note about this clone: This DNA's translation and the protein TCRdb lists, from a much larger clone, do not match at residue 13, likely due to a read error; the protein shown is translated from the DNA. The chain combines TRDV1 with TRDJ1; D remains ambiguous. This CDR3 spans 20 amino acids. The V end lost 0 bases, the J end lost 0 bases, and 23 bases lay between the germline ends. Germline V gives CDR1 TSWWSYY, CDR2 QGS. CDR3 amino acids: CALGELRRGGTLSYTDKLIF. CDR3 DNA sequence: TGTGCTCTTGGGGAACTAAGACGGGGCGGTACCCTTTCGTACACCGATAAACTCATCTTT.

This clone was counted a few times. A much more abundant neighbour one base away suggests this may be a read error. This CDR3 reads CACDTWGRNTDKLIF. The CDR3 DNA reads as TGTGCCTGTGACACCTGGGGGAGGAACACCGATAAACTCATCTTT. The chain uses TRDV2 and TRDJ1; 7 bases match TRDD3. The CDR3 is made up of 15 amino acids. Germline V lookup: CDR1 GEAIGNYY, CDR2 EKD. Trimming at V came to 0 bases and at J to 0 bases, leaving 3 bases not matched to a gene.

By sample share, this clone is large. The sample holds other DNA sequences that translate to the same CDR3. This rearrangement joins TRDV3 to TRDJ1; 12 bases are a match to TRDD3. Germline CDR1 and CDR2: TVYSNPD and GDNSRS (reference sequence). Unmatched junction bases numbered 18, after V lost 2 bases and J lost 11 bases. The CDR3 consists of 16 residues. CDR3 amino acids: CAFGPSYAGGYAMLIF. CDR3 DNA sequence: TGTGCCTTTGGCCCTTCCTACGCTGGGGGATACGCGATGCTCATCTTT.

The genes are TRDV2 and TRDJ3, with 12 bases fitting TRDD3. The trim removed 0 bases at V and 0 bases at J, leaving 5 bases unmatched. Germline assignment: CDR1 GEAIGNYY and CDR2 EKD. This CDR3 contains 20 residues. The CDR3 bases are TGTGCCTGTGACACCGACTGGGGGATACCGGGCTCCTGGGACACCCGACAGATGTTTTTC. Protein sequence: CACDTDWGIPGSWDTRQMFF.

This clone was observed a handful of times. A far larger clone is one nucleotide away, so this likely arose from a read error. Other DNA sequences within the sample encode an identical CDR3. The chain recombines TRDV2 with TRDJ3; 13 bases fit TRDD3. V shed 0 bases, J shed 0 bases, and the junction held 4 bases outside the gene matches. Germline CDR1 is GEAIGNYY and CDR2 is EKD. The CDR3 is 20 residues long. CDR3 region: CACDTGTGGYASWDTRQMFF. As DNA, the CDR3 is TGTGCCTGTGACACCGGAACTGGGGGATACGCCTCCTGGGACACCCGACAGATGTTTTTC.

This clone is hyperexpanded in the sample. At the DNA level, this CDR3 is encoded by other sequences in the same sample as well. The chain joins TRDV2 to TRDJ1; 12 bases match TRDD3. This CDR3 comprises 16 residues. Germline assignment: CDR1 GEAIGNYY and CDR2 EKD. With 3 bases clipped from V and 1 base from J, the junction kept 5 bases outside the gene matches. CDR3: CACDALLGDTTDKLIF. In DNA, the CDR3 is TGTGCCTGTGACGCCTTACTGGGGGATACCACCGATAAACTCATCTTT.

In regard to this clone: TCRdb assigns this DNA the protein of a much larger clone, which departs from its translation at residue 10; this likely reflects a read error, and the protein shown comes from translating the DNA. This sequence joins TRDV2 and TRDJ1; 8 bases map to TRDD3. V trimming: 3 bases; J trimming: 2 bases; junction bases outside the gene matches: 16. Looked up from germline, CDR1 is GEAIGNYY and CDR2 is EKD. This CDR3 has 18 residues. CDR3 nucleotides: TGTGCCTGTGACTCCCGTTACTGGGGGGTACGGATGACCGATAAACTCATCTTT. Protein: CACDSRYWGVRMTDKLIF.

Relative to its sample, this clone is medium-sized (0.01 to 0.1%). The rearrangement uses TRAV29/DV5 and TRDJ1, with 13 bases that match TRDD3. This CDR3 has 19 residues. In germline, CDR1 is NSMFDY, CDR2 ISSIKDK. V gave up 0 bases and J gave up 4 bases; unmatched junction bases: 15. As DNA, the CDR3 is TGTGCAGCAAGCGCGGGGCCCCGTTCCTACTGGGGGATACGCGATAAACTCATCTTT. Protein sequence: CAASAGPRSYWGIRDKLIF.

Points on this clone: A far larger clone differs by one base, so this is likely a read error. The chain employs TRDV2 and TRDJ3; 9 bases are shared with TRDD3. With V trimmed by 0 bases and J by 0 bases, 5 bases remained unmatched. CDR3 length: 19 residues. CDR1 is GEAIGNYY and CDR2 is EKD in the germline V gene. In DNA form, the CDR3 reads TGTGCCTGTGACACCTGGGGGATAACAAGCTCCTGGGACACCCGACAGATGTTTTTC. The encoded protein is CACDTWGITSSWDTRQMFF.

This clone showed up just a few times. The translation of this DNA and the TCRdb protein of a much larger clone differ at residue 9, probably owing to a read error; the protein shown here is translated from the DNA. This chain joins TRDV2 and TRDJ3; TRDD3 is a possible D gene (5 bases). Germline loops: CDR1 GEAIGNYY, CDR2 EKD. This CDR3 comprises 17 residues. Deletions cut 0 bases from V and 2 bases from J, with 10 bases between. The CDR3 nucleotides are TGTGCCTGTGACACCCTGGGCGACCCCTGGGACACCCGACAGATGTTTTTC. It encodes CACDTLGDPWDTRQMFF.

Details on this clone: TCRdb attributes to this sequence the protein of a much larger clone, which differs from the DNA translation at residue 10; a read error is likely, and the protein displayed is translated from the DNA. This chain joins TRDV2 and TRDJ3; tentative D call: TRDD3 (6 bases). The CDR3 runs 18 residues. The germline CDR1 and CDR2 sequences are GEAIGNYY and EKD. V lost 0 bases and J 2 bases, leaving 13 bases between the germline ends. CDR3 coding DNA: TGTGCCTGTGACACCGGGGGACCCTTCACCTGGGACACCCGACAGATGTTTTTC. This encodes CACDTGGPFTWDTRQMFF.

This clone occurred a few times. The rearrangement joins TRDV2 to TRDJ1; 8 bases align to TRDD3. The V and J ends lost 4 bases and 1 base, in that order; junction bases with no gene match: 4. Per the germline V gene, CDR1 is GEAIGNYY and CDR2 is EKD. The CDR3 is 14 amino acids. CDR3 loop: CACEEWGITDKLIF. The CDR3 DNA follows: TGTGCCTGTGAGGAATGGGGGATCACCGATAAACTCATCTTT.

A remark on this clone: The mismatch at residue 21 between this DNA's translation and the TCRdb protein of a much larger clone likely reflects a read error; the protein shown is translated from the DNA. The chain has TRDV2 and TRDJ1; TRDD3 aligns across 12 bases. The germline gives CDR1 GEAIGNYY, CDR2 EKD. CDR3 length: 22 amino acids. CDR3 amino acids: CACDTVPTGGYIRRSGPDKLTF. DNA for the CDR3: TGTGCCTGTGACACCGTGCCTACTGGGGGATACATAAGACGGTCCGGGCCCGATAAACTCACCTTT.

Notes on this clone: TCRdb's entry gives the protein of a much larger clone, which mismatches this DNA's translation at residue 6, likely from a read error; the protein reported here is translated from the DNA. The chain joins TRDV2 to TRDJ1, with 12 bases identical to TRDD3. Germline trimming cut 3 bases from V and 1 base from J; bases unmatched to any gene: 5. Germline CDR1 GEAIGNYY, CDR2 EKD. The CDR3 spans 16 residues. CDR3 loop: CACDASLGDTTDKLIF. CDR3 bases: TGTGCCTGTGACGCCTCACTGGGGGATACCACCGATAAACTCATCTTT.

This clone is classed as large. Other DNA sequences in this specimen translate into the identical CDR3. This chain joins TRDV2 and TRDJ3, with 10 bases that match TRDD3. This CDR3 is 19 amino acids long. V gave up 0 bases and J gave up 0 bases; unmatched junction bases: 4. CDR1 and CDR2 from the germline V gene are GEAIGNYY and EKD. DNA of the CDR3: TGTGCCTGTGACACCTGGGGGATACCGAGCTCCTGGGACACCCGACAGATGTTTTTC. Translation gives CACDTWGIPSSWDTRQMFF.

For this clone: Given a far larger clone just one base away, this is likely a sequencing read error. The same CDR3 is also encoded by other DNA sequences in this sample. This rearrangement joins TRDV2 to TRDJ3; 8 bases align to TRDD3. The CDR3 is made up of 17 amino acids. From germline, CDR1 is GEAIGNYY and CDR2 EKD. CDR3 DNA sequence: TGTGCCTGTGACACCATGGGGGATTCCTGGGACACCCGACAGATGTTCTTC. This translates into CACDTMGDSWDTRQMFF.

To note about this clone: A far larger clone is just one base off, so this is likely a read error. Other nucleotide sequences in the sample specify the same CDR3. The chain has TRDV2 and TRDJ1; 8 bases agree with TRDD3. The CDR3 extends over 15 amino acids. The germline gives CDR1 GEAIGNYY, CDR2 EKD. In DNA, the CDR3 is TGTGCCTGTGACACCTGGGGGATGAACACCGATAAGCTCATCTTT. Translated: CACDTWGMNTDKLIF.

This clone has just a few counts. With a far larger clone one base away, a read error is the likely cause. The chain combines TRDV2 with TRDJ1, with D perhaps matching TRDD3 (9 bases). CDR1 is GEAIGNYY and CDR2 is EKD in the germline V gene. V was trimmed by 1 base and J by 3 bases, leaving 26 bases between them. The CDR3 is made up of 19 amino acids. CDR3 residues: CACDTLPTGDTQYADKLIF. The CDR3 DNA is TGTGCCTGTGACACACTTCCTACAGGGGATACGCAGTACGCCGATAAACTCATCTTT.

This clone occurred a few times. This likely stems from a read error, as it lies one base from a far larger clone. This sample includes further DNA sequences coding for the same CDR3. The V call is TRDV2, the J call TRDJ3; 9 nucleotides align to TRDD3. The CDR3 sequence is 20 residues long. Germline CDR1 is GEAIGNYY and CDR2 is EKD. The CDR3 nucleotides read TGTGCCTGCGACACCAGGTTCGTGCTGGGGGATGGATGGGACACCCGACAGATGTTTTTC. This translates into CACDTRFVLGDGWDTRQMFF.

As to this clone: The translation of this DNA and the TCRdb protein of a much larger clone differ at residue 3, probably owing to a read error; the protein shown here is translated from the DNA. The chain employs TRDV2 and TRDJ1; D might be TRDD3 (6 bases). Germline CDR1 is GEAIGNYY and CDR2 is EKD. The CDR3 is made up of 15 amino acids. V shed 8 bases and J shed 1 base, with 19 bases lying between them. The DNA for the CDR3 is TGTGCCTATGTAGGGTTGGATACTGGCACCGATAAACTCATCTTT. Its translation: CAYVGLDTGTDKLIF.

This clone was counted a few times. This DNA's translation and the protein TCRdb lists, from a much larger clone, do not match at residue 3, likely due to a read error; the protein shown is translated from the DNA. The chain employs TRDV2 and TRDJ3, with 12 positions matching TRDD3. The CDR3 extends over 21 amino acids. Germline-derived CDR1 and CDR2 are GEAIGNYY and EKD. The CDR3 region is CARDPMYWGILKPWDTRQMFF. The CDR3 DNA reads as TGTGCCCGTGACCCGATGTACTGGGGGATACTAAAGCCCTGGGACACCCGACAGATGTTTTTC.

The V and J genes are TRDV2 and TRDJ1; TRDD3 aligns across 12 bases. J was trimmed by 2 bases and V by 3 bases; bases with no gene match: 3. CDR1 is GEAIGNYY and CDR2 is EKD in the germline V gene. The CDR3 sequence is 15 residues long. Written as DNA, the CDR3 is TGTGCCTGTGACCCCCTGGGGGATACGACCGATAAACTCATCTTT. Its protein is CACDPLGDTTDKLIF.

This clone has only a few counts. A far larger clone is one base from this, pointing to a likely read error. The sample has other DNA sequences that encode this CDR3 too. This chain connects TRDV2 to TRDJ3; 12 nucleotides align to TRDD3. This CDR3 contains 19 residues. CDR1 and CDR2 from the germline V gene are GEAIGNYY and EKD. CDR3 sequence (DNA): TGTGCCTGTGACATACTGGGGGATACTAGCTCCTGGGACACCCGACAGATGTTCTTC. It is translated as CACDILGDTSSWDTRQMFF.

This clone has just a few counts. TCRdb's protein for this DNA is that of a much larger clone and differs from the translation at residue 3, likely a read error; the protein shown is the DNA translation. The gene calls are TRDV2 and TRDJ1; D perhaps matches TRDD3 (6 bases). The germline CDR1 and CDR2 sequences are GEAIGNYY and EKD. The CDR3 has 15 amino acids. For the CDR3, the DNA is TGTGCCCGTGACAACGGATACTTGTACACCGATAAACTCATCTTT. It encodes CARDNGYLYTDKLIF.